A selection of T cell receptor beta chains follows, all from one sample in a study of blood T cell repertoires in COVID-19. Using immunoSEQ multiplex PCR, the repertoire was profiled, and TCRdb retains in-frame clones only, with some absent. The sample lists approximately 22,000 clones, approximately 85% occurring once. The sequencing input was peripheral blood. Receptors originate from a human donor in a cohort sampled during active COVID-19. Both conserved end residues are part of each CDR3. The order of the fields is V gene, CDR3 protein.

V: TRBV24-1
CDR3: CATSDFSSGKQETQYF

V: TRBV13
CDR3: CASSDRTRETQYF

V: TRBV4-3
CDR3: CASSQAGGVEGVARGYTF

V: TRBV6-5
CDR3: CASSSGGRGGYTF

V: TRBV4-1
CDR3: CASSQAGGINGEKLFF

V: TRBV6-6
CDR3: CASSYDRGSYNEQFF

V: TRBV7-2
CDR3: CAGSLDPGVYTEAFF

V: TRBV19
CDR3: CASSTRGHNEQYF

V: TRBV21-1
CDR3: CASSKELTSAGGFEQYF

V: TRBV7-2
CDR3: CASSHWTGRTEAFF

V: TRBV27
CDR3: CASSFQGNTEAFF

V: TRBV6-5
CDR3: CASTRNTEAFF

V: TRBV30
CDR3: CAWSTYRGLETEAFF

V: TRBV6-1
CDR3: CASSEAGQGGLYEQYF

V: TRBV9
CDR3: CASSGTSRMDTQYF

V: TRBV4-3
CDR3: CASSQEYGTSDLYQETQYF

V: TRBV7-9
CDR3: CASRLGLAGTDTQYF

V: TRBV24-1
CDR3: CATSDSKTPRDTQYF

V: TRBV7-3
CDR3: CASSSIGGLEQFF

V: TRBV7-2
CDR3: CASSLGRLETQYF

V: TRBV12-5
CDR3: CASAPGGQETQYF

V: TRBV9
CDR3: CASSARYPTRTGANVLTF

V: TRBV7-8
CDR3: CASTQGGALAKNIQYF

V: TRBV7-2
CDR3: CATSRDRENYGYTF

V: TRBV7-8
CDR3: CASSSYYEQYF

V: TRBV19
CDR3: CASFRDRMNTEAFF

V: TRBV6-5
CDR3: CASTAGTSGSNEQFF

V: TRBV19
CDR3: CASSLQDRRKLFF

V: TRBV5-1
CDR3: CASSPGQGGYEQYF

V: TRBV7-2
CDR3: CASSPVVTGALSGNTIYF

V: TRBV7-9
CDR3: CASSRRDFLQYF

V: TRBV18
CDR3: CASSISSGLNTEAFF

V: TRBV30
CDR3: CAWSPGTGNARSGANVLTF

V: TRBV7-9
CDR3: CASSLASEAQYF

V: TRBV24-1
CDR3: CATSDPHRGRAQYF

V: TRBV6-2/TRBV6-3
CDR3: CASSMTGGSQPQHF

V: TRBV18
CDR3: CASSPGAGSELFF

V: TRBV9
CDR3: CASSFLAGGSQETQYF

V: TRBV19
CDR3: CASSFRGQGNGYTF

V: TRBV30
CDR3: CAWWTGMSSYEQYF

V: TRBV4-3
CDR3: CASSQEHPTEAFF